The 23 T cell receptor beta chains presented below share a single source sample, sequenced in a study of blood T cell repertoires in COVID-19. TCRdb's table, derived via immunoSEQ multiplex PCR, lists solely in-frame clones and lacks some. Of about 120,000 clones in the sample, about 79% are singletons; the top ten hold 37%. The material sequenced was peripheral blood. The receptors come from a man between 35 and 55 years old with active or convalescent COVID-19.

The rearrangement links TRBV19 to TRBJ1-3, with 8 bases identical to TRBD1. Germline lookup yields CDR1 LNHDA and CDR2 SQIVND (reference sequence). This CDR3 contains 16 residues. The V segment lost 1 base and the J segment 1 base; nucleotides outside the gene matches: 3. The CDR3 nucleotides read TGTGCCAGTAGTATAGGACGGACAGGGTCTGGAAACACCATATATTTT. This translates into CASSIGRTGSGNTIYF.

This rearrangement joins TRBV5-1 to TRBJ1-2; D perhaps matches TRBD1 (5 bases). The V gene lost 0 bases and the J gene lost 2 bases, with 17 bases spanning the gap. The CDR3 sequence is 17 residues long. The V gene's germline CDR1 is SGHRS and CDR2 YFSETQ. The CDR3: CASSLVARAELNYGYTF. As DNA, the CDR3 is TGCGCCAGCAGCTTGGTAGCCAGGGCGGAATTAAACTATGGCTACACCTTC.

The rearrangement links TRBV12-5 to TRBJ2-2; 10 bases agree with TRBD1. The CDR3 is 14 amino acids. Unmatched junction bases numbered 1, after V lost 5 bases and J lost 4 bases. Germline-derived CDR1 and CDR2 are LGHNT and FRNRAP. The CDR3 DNA is TGTGCTAGTGGTCGGACAGGGGGCACCGGGGAGCTGTTTTTT. Translating it yields CASGRTGGTGELFF.

This chain connects TRBV4-1 to TRBJ1-1, with 8 bases that match TRBD1. Losses at the gene ends were 0 bases for V and 10 bases for J; bases not matched to a gene: 4. The length of the CDR3 is 13 residues. Looked up from germline, CDR1 is MGHRA and CDR2 is YSYEKL. The CDR3 sequence is CASSQDRDRGAFF. CDR3 sequence (DNA): TGCGCCAGCAGCCAAGATCGTGACAGGGGAGCTTTCTTT.

DNA of the CDR3: TGTGCCAGCAGTCCCCAGTCCTTTTACTACGAGCAGTACTTC. Translation gives CASSPQSFYYEQYF. The chain has TRBV27 and TRBJ2-7; unclear D gene. Germline-derived CDR1 and CDR2 are MNHEY and SMNVEV (reference sequence). The CDR3 is made up of 14 amino acids. V was pared by 5 bases and J by 3 bases, with 14 bases between.

This sequence joins TRBV6-5 and TRBJ2-1, with TRBD2 matching 8 bases. CDR1 is MNHEY and CDR2 is SVGAGI in the germline V gene. The V segment lost 2 bases and the J segment 9 bases; nucleotides outside the gene matches: 9. This CDR3 is built from 15 residues. CDR3 residues: CASSYLSGRALEQFF. The CDR3 DNA sequence: TGTGCCAGCAGTTACCTTTCCGGGAGGGCCCTTGAGCAGTTCTTC.

The chain is built from TRBV28 and TRBJ1-6; D is undetermined. This CDR3 comprises 15 residues. V gave up 5 bases and J gave up 0 bases, with 8 bases separating them. Germline V gives CDR1 MDHEN, CDR2 SYDVKM. Here the CDR3 reads CASSQVDSYNSPLHF. In nucleotides, the CDR3 is TGTGCCAGCAGTCAGGTGGACTCCTATAATTCACCCCTCCACTTT.

This chain joins TRBV19 and TRBJ1-2; no firm D call. This CDR3 comprises 12 residues. The V end was cut by 5 bases, the J end by 8 bases, with 12 bases between. From germline, CDR1 is LNHDA and CDR2 SQIVND (reference sequence). Here the CDR3 reads CASSVGFGGYTF. CDR3 in DNA: TGTGCCAGTAGTGTTGGGTTCGGGGGCTACACCTTC.

The chain joins TRBV30 to TRBJ1-1; no clear D. V was pared by 3 bases and J by 0 bases, with 8 bases between. This CDR3 contains 13 residues. Germline V gene data show CDR1 as GTSNPN and CDR2 as SVGIG (reference sequence). CDR3 sequence (DNA): TGTGCCTGGAGGGGCGGGATGAACACTGAAGCTTTCTTT. It specifies CAWRGGMNTEAFF.

This clone occurred once. J is TRBJ1-2 and V is TRBV6-2 or TRBV6-3; D ambiguous. The CDR3 is made up of 12 amino acids. V dropped 10 bases and J dropped 0 bases, with 9 bases sitting between them. In germline, CDR1 is MNHEY, CDR2 SVGEGT. CDR3 DNA sequence: TGTGCCATCAGCCTAGCTAACTATGGCTACACCTTC. Its protein is CAISLANYGYTF.

The V call is TRBV3-1 (or the pseudogene TRBV3-2), the J call TRBJ1-1, with 8 bases identical to TRBD1. CDR1 LGHDT and CDR2 YNNKEL come from the germline V gene (reference sequence). The J segment lost 8 bases and the V segment lost 5 bases, leaving 4 bases of the junction unmatched. The CDR3 extends over 12 amino acids. CDR3: CASSFGQGEAFF. The CDR3 DNA is TGTGCCAGCAGCTTCGGACAGGGAGAAGCTTTCTTT.

The chain couples TRBV28 to TRBJ1-2; the D is unclear. The V end lost 4 bases, the J end lost 4 bases, and 13 bases lay between the germline ends. Germline assignment: CDR1 MDHEN and CDR2 SYDVKM. This CDR3 is 14 amino acids long. CDR3 coding DNA: TGTGCCAGCAGTTCCCCCGCCGCCAGCTATGGCTACACCTTC. This encodes CASSSPAASYGYTF.

The chain couples TRBV2 to TRBJ1-2; D gene ambiguous. Trimming took off 5 bases at V and 6 bases at J, with 10 bases between the two ends. Germline V lookup: CDR1 SNHLY, CDR2 FYNNEI. CDR3 size: 12 residues. CDR3 region: CASSRTENGYTF. CDR3 sequence (DNA): TGTGCCAGCAGTAGGACTGAGAATGGCTACACCTTC.

The sample holds one count of this clone. This rearrangement joins TRBV30 to TRBJ1-1; D gene uncertain. Germline V gene lookup returns CDR1 GTSNPN and CDR2 SVGIG (reference sequence). V lost 0 bases and J 1 base, leaving 9 bases between the germline ends. This CDR3 comprises 14 residues. CDR3 sequence: CAWSVGLPNTEAFF. In DNA, the CDR3 is TGTGCCTGGAGTGTAGGACTCCCGAACACTGAAGCTTTCTTT.

The CDR3: CASSPRQGMGYEQYF. The CDR3 DNA sequence: TGTGCCAGCTCACCAAGGCAGGGGATGGGCTACGAGCAGTACTTC. The chain is built from TRBV18 and TRBJ2-7, with D perhaps matching TRBD1 (6 bases). V was clipped by 2 bases and J by 3 bases, with 14 bases between them. Germline V lookup: CDR1 KGHSH, CDR2 LQKENI. The CDR3 loop spans 15 amino acids.

V is TRBV4-3 and J is TRBJ2-3, with 8 bases matching TRBD1. J lost 3 bases, V lost 0 bases, and 5 bases had no gene match. CDR1 and CDR2 from the germline V gene are LGHNA and YSLEER. This CDR3 spans 16 amino acids. The CDR3 nucleotides are TGCGCCAGCAGCCAAGACGTTACAGGGGGGACAGATACGCAGTATTTT. Protein: CASSQDVTGGTDTQYF.

This clone was recorded a few times. This rearrangement joins TRBV4-2 to TRBJ1-5; 8 nucleotides agree with TRBD1. The CDR3 is made up of 15 amino acids. Germline values: CDR1 LGHNA, CDR2 YNFKEQ. Unmatched junction bases numbered 6, after V lost 3 bases and J lost 5 bases. The CDR3 DNA follows: TGTGCCAGCAGCCAGCAACCGGGACAGGATCAGCCCCAGCATTTT. The encoded protein is CASSQQPGQDQPQHF.

This clone was seen only once. V and J are TRBV12-5 and TRBJ2-5; D is ambiguous. The CDR3 is made up of 13 amino acids. Trimming took 2 bases from V and 2 from J, leaving 6 bases between them. Germline V gives CDR1 LGHNT, CDR2 FRNRAP. The CDR3 nucleotides read TGTGCTAGTGGTTTGTCAGGACAAGAGACCCAGTACTTC. Residues: CASGLSGQETQYF. The full variable domain, rest sourced from reference TRBV12-5 and TRBJ2-5, is DARVTQTPRHKVTEMGQEVTMRCQPILGHNTVFWYRQTMMQGLELLAYFRNRAPLDDSGMPKDRFSAEMPDATLATLKIQPSEPRDSAVYFCASGLSGQETQYFGPGTRLLVL.

In its sample, this clone was seen a few times. This chain connects TRBV5-6 to TRBJ1-1; possibly TRBD1 for D (6 bases). The CDR3 totals 15 residues. The germline V and J ends were trimmed by 1 base and 5 bases, with 15 bases remaining between them. Germline CDR1 is SGHDT and CDR2 is YYEEEE. The CDR3 loop is CASSLWWDMRTEAFF. The CDR3 DNA follows: TGTGCCAGCAGCTTGTGGTGGGACATGCGGACTGAAGCTTTCTTT.

This clone has only a few counts. The chain recombines TRBV7-2 with TRBJ2-7; 10 positions agree with TRBD2. CDR3 length equals 16 residues. Trimming cost V 5 bases and J 0 bases; bases outside gene matches: 7. Germline-derived CDR1 and CDR2 are SGHTA and FQGNSA. The CDR3 DNA follows: TGTGCCAGCAGCCCAAGTTGGACTAGCGGCTCCTACGAGCAGTACTTC. Its protein product is CASSPSWTSGSYEQYF.

This clone was found many times. The chain links TRBV7-9 to TRBJ2-7; perhaps TRBD2 as D (5 bases). The germline V and J ends were trimmed by 5 bases and 5 bases, with 19 bases remaining between them. CDR1 and CDR2 from the germline V gene are SEHNR and FQNEAQ (reference sequence). This CDR3 has 15 residues. The CDR3 protein is CASSAGIEGLHEQYF. CDR3 nucleotide sequence: TGTGCCAGCAGCGCGGGCATTGAAGGGCTCCACGAGCAGTACTTC.

The chain couples TRBV9 to TRBJ1-1, with TRBD1 matching 10 bases. The CDR3 consists of 15 residues. Looked up from germline, CDR1 is SGDLS and CDR2 is YYNGEE. V dropped 3 bases and J dropped 10; count of bases not matched to a gene: 12. The CDR3 DNA follows: TGTGCCAGCAGCGCTAACCCGGGACAGGGGTATGGAGCTTTCTTT. Translation gives CASSANPGQGYGAFF. The full variable domain, with the rest looked up from reference TRBV9 and TRBJ1-1, is DSGVTQTPKHLITATGQRVTLRCSPRSGDLSVYWYQQSLDQGLQFLIQYYNGEERAKGNILERFSAQQFPDLHSELNLSSLELGDSALYFCASSANPGQGYGAFFGQGTRLTVV.

This chain links TRBV5-1 with TRBJ1-1; D is undetermined. Germline V gene lookup returns CDR1 SGHRS and CDR2 YFSETQ. The CDR3 sequence is 15 residues long. V was clipped by 0 bases and J by 7 bases, with 16 bases between them. CDR3 in DNA: TGCGCCAGCAGCTTGGCCGATTTCGGGCGGGTTGAAGCTTTCTTT. This translates into CASSLADFGRVEAFF.